The present entry profiles one T cell receptor beta chain with its context. The antigen is unknown. This sample is drawn from a study of shared clonotypes between healthy human individuals. Study-wide points: Shared across a few donors were around 5% of the naive CD4 clonotypes. Larger estimated richness was generally recorded for naive subsets relative to memory subsets. Few donors restricted represented genetic and exposure-history diversity.

Original processing notes: As immunoSEQ supplied junction-only sequences (without quality scores), filtering differed. Libraries were prepared by immunoSEQ multiplex PCR; TCRdb keeps only in-frame clonotypes and omits some of them. V and J calls plus clone size are reproduced from that table; the DNA served to infer D and trimming. The sample holds around 640,000 clones, approximately 96% seen once. CD45RO-negative CD8 cells positively selected for CCR7 made up the naive population, which excluded terminally differentiated effector memory CD45RA+ cells. The CDR3 is made up of 14 amino acids. Germline CDR1 is MGHDK and CDR2 is SYGVNS. The germline V and J ends were trimmed by 4 bases and 1 base, with 9 bases remaining between them.

Sequenced material: naive CD8+ T cells sorted from blood. V gene TRBV25-1 combines with J gene TRBJ2-3; unclear D gene. The TCR sequence derives from a woman in her thirties in good health. DNA of the CDR3: TGTGCCAGCAGTGCGTCCGAAGGCACAGATACGCAGTATTTT. It yields the protein CASSASEGTDTQYF.